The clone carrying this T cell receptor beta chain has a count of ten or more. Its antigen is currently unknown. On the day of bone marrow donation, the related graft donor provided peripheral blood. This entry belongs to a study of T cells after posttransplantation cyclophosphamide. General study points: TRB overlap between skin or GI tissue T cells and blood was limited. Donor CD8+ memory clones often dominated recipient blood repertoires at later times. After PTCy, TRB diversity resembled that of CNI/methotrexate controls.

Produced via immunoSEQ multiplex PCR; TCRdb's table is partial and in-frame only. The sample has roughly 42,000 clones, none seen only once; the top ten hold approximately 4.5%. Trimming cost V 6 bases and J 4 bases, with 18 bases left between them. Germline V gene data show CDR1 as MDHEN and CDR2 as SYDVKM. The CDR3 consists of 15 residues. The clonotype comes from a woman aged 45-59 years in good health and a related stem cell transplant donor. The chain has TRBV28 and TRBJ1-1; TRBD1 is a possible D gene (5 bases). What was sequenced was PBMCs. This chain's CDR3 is CASSPEGRGGTEAFF. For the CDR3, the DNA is TGTGCCAGCAGCCCAGAGGGGAGGGGAGGCACTGAAGCTTTCTTT.